The TCR beta chain under discussion was sequenced for a study of T cells in Graves' hyperthyroidism and ophthalmopathy. A few counts support this clonotype. Regions amplified from RNA transcripts were the TCR beta CDR3 regions. When the TCR CDR3 underwent first-round RT-PCR, the HTBI primer set was used. In TCRdb, the multiplex PCR reads were re-called with MiXCR into one record per CDR3 protein. The sample contains around 800,000 distinct CDR3 sequences, over 35% of which appear only once. CDR1 SGHTA and CDR2 FQGNSA come from the germline V gene. This CDR3 comprises 15 residues. V was clipped by 1 base and J by 3 bases, with 13 bases between them.

The sequenced material came from blood. The chain employs TRBV7-2 and TRBJ2-7, with D perhaps matching TRBD2 (6 bases). This receptor was taken from a man between 18 and 29 years old with Graves' hyperthyroidism. The chain's CDR3 is CASSLVPRGDYEQYF. CDR3 DNA: TGTGCCAGCAGCTTAGTTCCGCGGGGAGACTACGAGCAGTACTTC.